This note documents a single TCR beta chain sequence. What it binds is unknown. The CDR3 runs to 15 residues. Trimming shortened V by 3 bases and J by 7 bases, and 15 bases separated the two germline ends. From germline, CDR1 is LNHDA and CDR2 SQIVND (reference sequence). This PCR relied on a set of 60 Vbeta primers and 13 Jbeta primers. Assay used: immunoSEQ multiplex PCR; TCRdb lists only in-frame clones, some missing. The repertoire includes roughly 100,000 clones, roughly 74% of them detected once, and around 2.5% sits in the top ten. The data originate from a study of cytomegalovirus exposure and HLA in healthy donors. Study-level findings and limits: Later work found most CMV-associated TCR beta chains apparently HLA-restricted. Presence/absence analysis assumed near-uniform sequencing depth across donors. The study carried out a later analysis of TCR beta sequences. It associated some 18,000 of them with specific HLA alleles at a false discovery rate of 0.05.

The sequence derives from a man aged 35-49 years in good health and CMV-seronegative. The V call is TRBV19, the J call TRBJ1-4; no definite D call. Sample: PBMCs. CDR3: CASSISGDPGEKLFF. The CDR3 bases are TGTGCCAGTAGTATTTCCGGAGACCCGGGTGAAAAACTGTTTTTT.